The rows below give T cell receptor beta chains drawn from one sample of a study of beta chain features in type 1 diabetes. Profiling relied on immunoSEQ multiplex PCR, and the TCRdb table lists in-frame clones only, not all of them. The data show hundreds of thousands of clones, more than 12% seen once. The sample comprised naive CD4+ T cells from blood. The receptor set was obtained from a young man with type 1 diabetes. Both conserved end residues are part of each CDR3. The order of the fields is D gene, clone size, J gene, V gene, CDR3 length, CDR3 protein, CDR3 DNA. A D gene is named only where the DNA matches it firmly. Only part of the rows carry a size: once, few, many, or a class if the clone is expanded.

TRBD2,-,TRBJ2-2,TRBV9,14,CASTTSGGTGELFF,TGTGCCAGCACTACTAGCGGCGGCACCGGGGAGCTGTTTTTT
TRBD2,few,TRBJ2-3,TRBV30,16,CAWSPRRGGPPDTQYF,TGTGCCTGGAGTCCTCGTCGGGGAGGGCCGCCAGATACGCAGTATTTT
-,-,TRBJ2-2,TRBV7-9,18,CASRPLALGGRNTGELFF,TGTGCCAGCAGACCGTTGGCGTTAGGGGGAAGAAACACCGGGGAGCTGTTTTTT
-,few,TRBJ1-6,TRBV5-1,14,CASSLVGDNSPLHF,TGCGCCAGCAGCTTGGTAGGGGATAATTCACCCCTCCACTTT
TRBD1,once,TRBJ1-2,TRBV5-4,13,CASSLAGGRGCTF,TGTGCCAGCAGCTTGGCAGGGGGCAGAGGCTGCACCTTC
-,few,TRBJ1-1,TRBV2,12,CASTFSDTEAFF,TGTGCCAGCACCTTCTCGGACACTGAAGCTTTCTTT
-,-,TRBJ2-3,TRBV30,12,CAWTHGDSTQYF,TGTGCCTGGACCCACGGGGATAGTACGCAGTATTTT
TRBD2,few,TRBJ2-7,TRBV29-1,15,CSVTTSGRMGYEQYF,TGCAGCGTTACGACTAGCGGGAGGATGGGCTACGAGCAGTACTTC
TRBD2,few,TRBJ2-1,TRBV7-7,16,CASSLLAGALYNEQFF,TGTGCTAGCAGCTTGCTAGCGGGAGCTTTATACAATGAGCAGTTCTTC
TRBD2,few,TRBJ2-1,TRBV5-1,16,CASSLAGVHSYNEQFF,TGCGCCAGCAGCTTAGCGGGGGTTCACTCCTACAATGAGCAGTTCTTC
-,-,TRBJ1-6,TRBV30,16,CAWSVEGTNYNSPLHF,TGTGCCTGGAGTGTTGAGGGGACTAACTATAATTCACCCCTCCACTTT
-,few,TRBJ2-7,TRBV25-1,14,CASSDLTSGYEQYF,TGTGCCAGCAGTGACCTGACTTCGGGCTACGAGCAGTACTTC
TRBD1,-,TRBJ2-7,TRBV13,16,CASSPGTAEHSYEQYF,TGTGCCAGCAGCCCTGGGACAGCAGAACACTCCTACGAGCAGTACTTC
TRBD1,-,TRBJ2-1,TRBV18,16,CASSPRTGGSYNEQFF,TGTGCCAGCTCACCTCGGACAGGGGGCTCCTACAATGAGCAGTTCTTC
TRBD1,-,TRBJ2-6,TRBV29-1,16,CSVERQGGTGANVLTF,TGCAGCGTTGAACGACAGGGGGGTACTGGGGCCAACGTCCTGACTTTC
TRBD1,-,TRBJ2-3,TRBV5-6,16,CASSLIDRGRGDTQYF,TGTGCCAGCAGCCTAATTGACAGGGGCCGAGGAGATACGCAGTATTTT
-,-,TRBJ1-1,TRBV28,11,CASTQRTEAFF,TGTGCCAGCACCCAACGCACTGAAGCTTTCTTT
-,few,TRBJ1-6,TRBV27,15,CASSSSWGGTSPLHF,TGTGCCAGCAGTTCCTCATGGGGGGGAACGTCACCCCTCCACTTT
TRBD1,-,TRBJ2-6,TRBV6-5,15,CASSRQGMRANVLTF,TGTGCCAGCAGTAGACAGGGTATGCGGGCCAACGTCCTGACTTTC
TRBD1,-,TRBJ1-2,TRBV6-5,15,CASKIWGQGWYGYTF,TGTGCCAGCAAAATTTGGGGACAGGGATGGTATGGCTACACCTTC
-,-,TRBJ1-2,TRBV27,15,CASSSRALRDYGYTF,TGTGCCAGCAGTTCCCGGGCCCTCCGGGACTATGGCTACACCTTC
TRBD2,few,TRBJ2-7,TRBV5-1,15,CASSFRAGGAYEQYF,TGCGCCAGCAGCTTTCGAGCGGGGGGCGCCTACGAGCAGTACTTC
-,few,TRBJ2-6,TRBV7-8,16,CASSLNRFAGANVLTF,TGTGCCAGCAGCTTAAATAGATTTGCTGGGGCCAACGTCCTGACTTTC
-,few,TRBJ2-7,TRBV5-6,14,CASSSSSGVDEQYF,TGTGCCAGCAGCTCAAGTTCAGGGGTGGACGAGCAGTACTTC
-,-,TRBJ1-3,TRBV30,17,CAWSVLLWGSSGNTIYF,TGTGCCTGGAGTGTACTATTATGGGGGAGCTCTGGAAACACCATATATTTT
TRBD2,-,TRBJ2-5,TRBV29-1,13,CSVETSGGETQYF,TGCAGCGTTGAGACTAGCGGGGGGGAGACCCAGTACTTC
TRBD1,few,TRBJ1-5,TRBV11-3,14,CASSSGQGNQPQHF,TGTGCCAGCAGCTCGGGACAGGGGAATCAGCCCCAGCATTTT
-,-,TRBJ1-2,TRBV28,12,CASSLRKYGYTF,TGTGCCAGCAGTTTACGGAAATATGGCTACACCTTC
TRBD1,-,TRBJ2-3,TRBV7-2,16,CASSFTGTGGRDTQYF,TGTGCCAGCAGCTTTACCGGGACAGGGGGAAGGGATACGCAGTATTTT
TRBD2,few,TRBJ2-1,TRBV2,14,CASRPGLAGNEQFF,TGTGCCAGCAGACCGGGACTAGCGGGCAATGAGCAGTTCTTC
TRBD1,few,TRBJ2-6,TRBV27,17,CASRRPGTGTGANVLTF,TGTGCCAGCAGGCGCCCCGGGACAGGGACTGGGGCCAACGTCCTGACTTTC
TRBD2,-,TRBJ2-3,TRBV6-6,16,CASSYSGTGGGDTQYF,TGTGCCAGCAGTTACTCGGGCACGGGAGGAGGAGATACGCAGTATTTT
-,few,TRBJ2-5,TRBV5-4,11,CASSARGTQYF,TGTGCCAGCAGCGCACGGGGGACCCAGTACTTC
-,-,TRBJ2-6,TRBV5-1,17,CASSPRIRGGGANVLTF,TGCGCCAGCAGCCCTCGAATAAGGGGAGGTGGGGCCAACGTCCTGACTTTC
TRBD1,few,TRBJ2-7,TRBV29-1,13,CSVPGQGEYEQYF,TGCAGCGTACCGGGACAGGGGGAGTACGAGCAGTACTTC
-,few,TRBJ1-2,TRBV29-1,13,CSVVKGTNYGYTF,TGCAGCGTTGTTAAGGGAACTAACTATGGCTACACCTTC
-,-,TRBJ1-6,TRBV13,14,CASSLGVGGSPLHF,TGTGCCAGCAGCTTAGGGGTTGGCGGTTCACCCCTCCACTTT
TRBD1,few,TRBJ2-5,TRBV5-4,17,CASSPNGPGGSGETQYF,TGTGCCAGCAGCCCAAACGGACCAGGGGGCTCAGGAGAGACCCAGTACTTC
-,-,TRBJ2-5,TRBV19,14,CASRDTGRSETQYF,TGTGCCAGTAGAGATACAGGGAGGTCGGAGACCCAGTACTTC
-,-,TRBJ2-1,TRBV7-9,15,CASTQWRGQVGEQFF,TGTGCCAGCACCCAATGGAGGGGGCAAGTAGGGGAGCAGTTCTTC